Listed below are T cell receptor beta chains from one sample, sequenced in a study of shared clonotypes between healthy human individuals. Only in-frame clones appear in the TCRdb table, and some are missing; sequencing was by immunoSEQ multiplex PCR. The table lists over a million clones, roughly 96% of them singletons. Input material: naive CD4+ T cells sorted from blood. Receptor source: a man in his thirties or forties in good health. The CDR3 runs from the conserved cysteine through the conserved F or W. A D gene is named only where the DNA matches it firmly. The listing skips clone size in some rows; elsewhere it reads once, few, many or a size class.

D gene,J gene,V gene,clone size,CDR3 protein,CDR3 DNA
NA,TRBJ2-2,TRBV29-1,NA,CSVRGSNTGELFF,TGCAGCGTTAGGGGATCGAACACCGGGGAGCTGTTTTTT
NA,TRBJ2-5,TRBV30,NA,CAWRTPGASLQETQYF,TGTGCCTGGAGGACTCCAGGCGCGTCGCTACAAGAGACCCAGTACTTC
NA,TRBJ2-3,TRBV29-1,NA,CSVTGGPSTDTQYF,TGCAGCGTCACAGGAGGTCCTAGCACAGATACGCAGTATTTT
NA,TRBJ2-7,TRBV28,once,CASSSGYEQYF,TGTGCCAGCAGTTCAGGGTACGAGCAGTACTTC
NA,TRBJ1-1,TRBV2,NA,CASSDRTSNTEAFF,TGTGCCAGCAGTGACAGGACCTCGAACACTGAAGCTTTCTTT
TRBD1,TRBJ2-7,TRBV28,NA,CASSLTQGAYEQYF,TGTGCCAGCAGTTTAACACAGGGGGCTTACGAGCAGTACTTC
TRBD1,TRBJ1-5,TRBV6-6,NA,CASGNRGYDQPQHF,TGTGCCAGCGGAAACAGGGGATACGATCAGCCCCAGCATTTT
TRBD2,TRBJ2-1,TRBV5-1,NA,CASSLATSGSTGEQFF,TGCGCCAGCAGCTTGGCGACTAGCGGGAGTACCGGTGAGCAGTTCTTC
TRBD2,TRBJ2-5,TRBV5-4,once,CASSPGGGQETQYF,TGTGCCAGCAGCCCCGGGGGGGGCCAAGAGACCCAGTACTTC
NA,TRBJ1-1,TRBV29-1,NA,CSVESHSNTEAFF,TGCAGCGTTGAGTCGCACTCGAACACTGAAGCTTTCTTT
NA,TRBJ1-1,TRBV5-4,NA,CASSSTKTGNTEAFF,TGTGCCAGCAGCTCTACCAAGACAGGGAACACTGAAGCTTTCTTT
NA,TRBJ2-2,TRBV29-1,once,CSVRLIAGYTGELFF,TGCAGCGTTCGTCTCATTGCGGGATACACCGGGGAGCTGTTTTTT
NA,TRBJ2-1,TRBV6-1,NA,CASSERVSTSQFF,TGTGCCAGCAGTGAACGGGTTTCAACATCACAGTTCTTC
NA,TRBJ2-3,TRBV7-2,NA,CASSMNGGGTQYF,TGTGCCAGCAGCATGAATGGGGGAGGTACGCAGTATTTT
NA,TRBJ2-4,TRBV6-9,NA,CASSYVRPGRRAGHKNIQYF,TGTGCCAGCAGTTATGTCCGGCCTGGACGACGAGCCGGCCACAAAAACATTCAGTACTTC
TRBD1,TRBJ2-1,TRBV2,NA,CASSATGGNEQFF,TGTGCCAGCAGTGCAACAGGGGGGAATGAGCAGTTCTTC
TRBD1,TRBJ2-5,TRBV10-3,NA,CAISLGQPETQYF,TGTGCCATCAGTTTGGGACAGCCGGAGACCCAGTACTTC
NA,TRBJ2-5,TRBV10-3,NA,CAISDPKRGGETQYF,TGTGCCATCAGTGATCCGAAGAGGGGGGGTGAGACCCAGTACTTC
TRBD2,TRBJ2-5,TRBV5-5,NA,CASSLGTSGVQETQYF,TGTGCCAGCAGCTTGGGAACTAGCGGGGTCCAAGAGACCCAGTACTTC
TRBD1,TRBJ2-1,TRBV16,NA,CASSQIEGQGLFNEQFF,TGTGCCAGCAGCCAAATAGAGGGACAGGGGCTTTTCAATGAGCAGTTCTTC
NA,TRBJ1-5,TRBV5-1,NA,CASSLLPGGPQHF,TGCGCCAGCAGCTTGCTCCCGGGGGGGCCCCAGCATTTT
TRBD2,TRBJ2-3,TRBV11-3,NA,CASTGTSEPDTQYF,TGTGCCAGCACGGGGACTAGCGAACCAGATACGCAGTATTTT
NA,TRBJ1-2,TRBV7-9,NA,CASSLSRGRGYTF,TGTGCCAGCAGCTTAAGTAGGGGCCGAGGCTACACCTTC
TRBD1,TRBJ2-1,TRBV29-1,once,CSVLRDRYNEQFF,TGCAGCGTACTCCGGGACAGATACAATGAGCAGTTCTTC
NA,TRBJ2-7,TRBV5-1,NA,CASSLDPTGYEQYF,TGCGCCAGCAGCTTGGATCCCACGGGCTACGAGCAGTACTTC
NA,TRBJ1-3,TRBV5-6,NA,CASSLGPPRSSGNTIYF,TGTGCCAGCAGCTTGGGCCCCCCTAGGAGCTCTGGAAACACCATATATTTT
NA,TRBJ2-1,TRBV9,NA,CASSATSSTYNEQFF,TGTGCCAGCAGCGCCACTAGCTCGACGTACAATGAGCAGTTCTTC
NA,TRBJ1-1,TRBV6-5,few,CASSQFQGTEAFF,TGTGCCAGCAGCCAATTTCAGGGCACTGAAGCTTTCTTT
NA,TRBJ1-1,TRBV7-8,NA,CASSSLGRTLNTEAFF,TGTGCCAGCAGCAGCCTAGGACGGACATTAAACACTGAAGCTTTCTTT
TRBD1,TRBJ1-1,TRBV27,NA,CASSPRTGVNTEAFF,TGTGCCAGCAGTCCCCGGACAGGTGTTAACACTGAAGCTTTCTTT
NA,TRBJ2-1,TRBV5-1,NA,CASRRGWGAYNEQFF,TGCGCCAGCAGACGAGGGTGGGGGGCCTACAATGAGCAGTTCTTC
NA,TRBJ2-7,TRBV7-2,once,CASSPGDSRYEQYF,TGTGCCAGCAGCCCCGGGGACTCAAGATACGAGCAGTACTTC
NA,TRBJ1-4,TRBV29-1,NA,CSVDGVDEKLFF,TGCAGCGTCGACGGGGTGGACGAAAAACTGTTTTTT
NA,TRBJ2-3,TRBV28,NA,CASTSVGHANHYGTDTQYF,TGTGCCAGCACCAGCGTTGGTCACGCCAATCATTATGGCACAGATACGCAGTATTTT
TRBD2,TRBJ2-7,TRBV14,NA,CASSQEFGLAGRSGYEQYF,TGTGCCAGCAGCCAAGAATTCGGACTAGCGGGAAGGTCTGGCTACGAGCAGTACTTC
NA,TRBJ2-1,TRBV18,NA,CASSQLEGEQFF,TGTGCCAGCTCCCAACTAGAAGGCGAGCAGTTCTTC
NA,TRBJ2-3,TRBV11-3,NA,CASSSRLVDTQYF,TGTGCCAGCAGCTCTCGACTAGTCGATACGCAGTATTTT
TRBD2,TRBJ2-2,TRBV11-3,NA,CASSQGLAGDPWELFF,TGTGCCAGCAGCCAAGGACTAGCGGGAGACCCCTGGGAGCTGTTTTTT
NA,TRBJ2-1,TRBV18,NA,CASSVSGVLKGNEQFF,TGTGCCAGCTCGGTCAGTGGCGTCCTAAAGGGGAATGAGCAGTTCTTC
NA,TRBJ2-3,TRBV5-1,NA,CASSFSGSTDTQYF,TGCGCCAGCAGCTTTAGCGGTAGCACAGATACGCAGTATTTT
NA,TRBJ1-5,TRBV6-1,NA,CASSVRGLGGNQPQHF,TGTGCCAGCAGTGTCCGAGGGTTGGGCGGCAATCAGCCCCAGCATTTT
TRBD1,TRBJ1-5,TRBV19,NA,CASSLDRGGNQPQHF,TGTGCCAGTAGTCTTGACAGGGGTGGCAATCAGCCCCAGCATTTT
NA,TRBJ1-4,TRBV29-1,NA,CSVRDSGGNEKLFF,TGCAGCGTGCGGGACTCCGGAGGGAATGAAAAACTGTTTTTT
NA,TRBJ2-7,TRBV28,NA,CASRGAQGTYEQYF,TGTGCCAGCAGAGGAGCGCAGGGGACCTACGAGCAGTACTTC
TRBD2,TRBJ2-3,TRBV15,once,CATSSLLAGVPGNTQYF,TGTGCCACCAGCTCGCTGTTAGCGGGAGTGCCGGGAAATACGCAGTATTTT
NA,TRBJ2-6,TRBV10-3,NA,CAISEHRDIDPSGANVLTF,TGTGCCATCAGCGAGCACCGGGACATCGATCCCTCTGGGGCCAACGTCCTGACTTTC
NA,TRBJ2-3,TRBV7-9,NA,CASSFATDTQYF,TGTGCCAGCAGCTTTGCGACAGATACGCAGTATTTT